The next 9 T cell receptor beta chains were all read from a single sample in a study of blood T cell repertoires in COVID-19. The method was immunoSEQ multiplex PCR; TCRdb's version includes in-frame clones alone and lacks a portion of them. Here the sample spans a few hundred thousand clones, about 87% being singletons. Specimen: peripheral blood. Source of these receptors: a man between 60 and 75 years old who had recovered from COVID-19.

V usage is TRBV7-9 and J usage is TRBJ2-2; TRBD1 is a possible D gene (5 bases). The CDR3 runs to 15 residues. The V end was cut by 5 bases, the J end by 0 bases, with 10 bases between. Germline V gene data show CDR1 as SEHNR and CDR2 as FQNEAQ (reference sequence). As DNA, the CDR3 is TGTGCCAGCAGCCCCGTAGGGGCGAACACCGGGGAGCTGTTTTTT. Its protein product is CASSPVGANTGELFF.

V gene TRBV25-1 combines with J gene TRBJ1-4, with D tentatively TRBD1 (5 bases). This CDR3 has 14 residues. V gave up 0 bases and J gave up 8 bases, with 10 bases separating them. CDR1 is MGHDK and CDR2 is SYGVNS in the germline V gene. In nucleotides, the CDR3 is TGTGCCAGCAGTGAATACAGGGTGGGGGAAAAACTGTTTTTT. Its protein product is CASSEYRVGEKLFF. The full variable domain, rest sourced from reference TRBV25-1 and TRBJ1-4, is EADIYQTPRYLVIGTGKKITLECSQTMGHDKMYWYQQDPGMELHLIHYSYGVNSTEKGDLSSESTVSRIRTEHFPLTLESARPSHTSQYLCASSEYRVGEKLFFGSGTQLSVL.

V gene TRBV5-1 combines with J gene TRBJ1-4; possibly TRBD1 for D (6 bases). The CDR3 loop spans 15 amino acids. Trimming took 3 bases from V and 7 from J, leaving 16 bases between them. Germline CDR1 and CDR2: SGHRS and YFSETQ. In DNA form, the CDR3 reads TGCGCCAGCAGCTCAACCCAGGGGTCCGGTGAAAAACTGTTTTTT. Translation: CASSSTQGSGEKLFF.

This chain joins TRBV10-1 and TRBJ2-7; 8 positions agree with TRBD1. The CDR3 length is 15 residues. Germline CDR1 is WNHNN and CDR2 is SYGVQD (reference sequence). V lost 3 bases to trimming and J lost 0 bases; unmatched junction nucleotides: 4. The CDR3 loop reads CASSDGTGNSYEQYF. The CDR3 DNA reads as TGCGCCAGCAGTGACGGGACAGGCAACTCCTACGAGCAGTACTTC.

V usage is TRBV13 and J usage is TRBJ1-1; tentatively, D is TRBD1 (6 bases). The CDR3 runs to 12 residues. Trimming stripped 5 bases from V and 7 bases from J, with 11 bases between. The germline V gene has CDR1 PRHDT and CDR2 FYEKMQ (reference sequence). The CDR3 sequence: CASSRQGGEAFF. CDR3 bases: TGTGCCAGCAGCAGACAAGGGGGTGAAGCTTTCTTT.

This clone was picked up many times. The gene calls are TRBV4-1 and TRBJ2-7; TRBD2 is a possible D gene (6 bases). In germline, CDR1 is MGHRA, CDR2 YSYEKL. This CDR3 is built from 17 residues. Trimming left V 4 bases short and J 2 bases short, with 21 bases between. The CDR3 bases are TGCGCCAGCAGCCTACCTTCAGCGGGCAAATCCGCCTACGAGCAGTACTTC. It encodes CASSLPSAGKSAYEQYF.

The genes are TRBV9 and TRBJ2-1; 11 bases align to TRBD2. Germline values: CDR1 SGDLS, CDR2 YYNGEE. V shed 2 bases, J shed 7 bases, and the junction held 5 bases outside the gene matches. This CDR3 is 15 amino acids long. CDR3 DNA sequence: TGTGCCAGCAGCGTTAGCGGGGGGGCTATTAATGAGCAGTTCTTC. This translates into CASSVSGGAINEQFF.

The J gene is TRBJ1-1, the V gene TRBV9, with D hard to call. Looked up from germline, CDR1 is SGDLS and CDR2 is YYNGEE. This CDR3 has 13 amino acids. With 4 bases removed from V and 10 bases from J, the gap between germline ends came to 17 bases. In DNA, the CDR3 is TGTGCCAGCAGCCGAAACGTGGGCGCGGGAGCTTTCTTT. This sequence encodes CASSRNVGAGAFF.

This sequence joins TRBV7-9 and TRBJ2-2; no clear D. Trimming pared 2 bases from V and 9 bases from J, leaving 7 bases between. Germline CDR1 reads SEHNR; CDR2 reads FQNEAQ (reference sequence). The CDR3 contains 12 residues. The CDR3 bases are TGTGCCAGCAGCTTAATGGCACGGGAGCTGTTTTTT. As protein: CASSLMARELFF.